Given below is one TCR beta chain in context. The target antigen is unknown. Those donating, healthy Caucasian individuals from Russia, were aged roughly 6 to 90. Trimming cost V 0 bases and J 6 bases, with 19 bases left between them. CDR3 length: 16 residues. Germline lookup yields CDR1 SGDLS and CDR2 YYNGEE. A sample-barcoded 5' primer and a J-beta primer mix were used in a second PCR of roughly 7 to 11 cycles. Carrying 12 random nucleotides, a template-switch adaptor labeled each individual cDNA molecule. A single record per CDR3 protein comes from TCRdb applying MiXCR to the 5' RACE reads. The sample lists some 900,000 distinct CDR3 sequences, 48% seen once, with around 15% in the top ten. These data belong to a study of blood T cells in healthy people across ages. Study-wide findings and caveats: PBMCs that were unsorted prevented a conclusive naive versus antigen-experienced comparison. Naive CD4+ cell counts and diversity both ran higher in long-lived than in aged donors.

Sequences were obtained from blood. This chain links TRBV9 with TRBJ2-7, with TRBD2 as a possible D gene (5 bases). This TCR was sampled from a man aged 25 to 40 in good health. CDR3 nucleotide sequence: TGTGCCAGCAGCGTAGATATCGGAGAGGGTATATCCGAGCAGTACTTC. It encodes CASSVDIGEGISEQYF. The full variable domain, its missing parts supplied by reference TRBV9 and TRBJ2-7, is DSGVTQTPKHLITATGQRVTLRCSPRSGDLSVYWYQQSLDQGLQFLIQYYNGEERAKGNILERFSAQQFPDLHSELNLSSLELGDSALYFCASSVDIGEGISEQYFGPGTRLTVT.